These 31 T cell receptor beta chains were sequenced from one sample in a study of regulatory T cells in long-lasting Graves disease. Both iRepertoire HTBI primers and Arm-PCR of CDR3 regions were used to build the TCR beta libraries. TCRdb re-called the multiplex PCR reads through MiXCR, storing one row per CDR3 protein. The data contain roughly 500,000 distinct CDR3 sequences, 12% to 15% of them singletons. Stated time point: newly diagnosed GD, antithyroid drugs for less than 3 months. Extracted PBMC RNA gave rise to the TCR library. This sample was shared with a second study, whose subject was T cells in Graves' hyperthyroidism and ophthalmopathy.

The starting material was peripheral blood mononuclear cells (PBMCs), obtained at new diagnosis, from a patient treated with antithyroid drugs. The receptors come from a woman between 45 and 60 years old with Graves disease.

Many counts were recorded for this clonotype. The V gene is TRBV12-3 or TRBV12-4, the J gene TRBJ1-1; no definite D call. Deletions cut 7 bases from V and 8 bases from J, with 17 bases between. This CDR3 comprises 13 residues. The CDR3 DNA sequence: TGTGCCAGCACTTGGACGGTTTTGGGAGAAGCTTTCTTT. Residues: CASTWTVLGEAFF.

This clonotype was counted ten times or more. This chain links TRBV5-1 with TRBJ2-3; perhaps D is TRBD1 or TRBD2 (5 bases each). The CDR3 totals 17 residues. V was cut by 6 bases and J by 1 base, with 21 bases left in between. Germline V gene sequence: CDR1 SGHRS, CDR2 YFSETQ. CDR3 amino acids: CASTRGVVRWGTDTQYF. CDR3 bases: TGCGCCAGCACCCGAGGGGTTGTGCGATGGGGCACAGATACGCAGTATTTT.

This clonotype has a handful of counts. J is TRBJ2-2 and V is TRBV12-3 or TRBV12-4, with no clear D. Trimming left V 3 bases short and J 2 bases short, with 7 bases between. This CDR3 spans 14 amino acids. CDR3 DNA sequence: TGTGCCAGCAGTTTTGGGTTCAACACCGGGGAGCTGTTTTTT. It translates to CASSFGFNTGELFF.

This clonotype was counted many times. The J gene is TRBJ2-7, the V gene TRBV28; 7 nucleotides agree with TRBD1. Per the germline V gene, CDR1 is MDHEN and CDR2 is SYDVKM. The junction had 8 bases not matched to a gene; V was cut back by 4 bases and J by 2 bases. The CDR3 is 15 amino acids. The CDR3 DNA reads TGTGCCAGCAGTTCACGCTCGGACAGGCCCTACGAGCAGTACTTC. Translation gives CASSSRSDRPYEQYF.

This clonotype was detected a few times. V and J are TRBV2 and TRBJ2-2; the match to TRBD2 covers 10 bases. This CDR3 contains 16 residues. J was trimmed by 6 bases and V by 2 bases; bases with no gene match: 6. The V gene's germline CDR1 is SNHLY and CDR2 FYNNEI. The CDR3, as DNA: TGTGCCAGCAGTGAAATTCTAGCGGGAGTACCCGGGGAGCTGTTTTTT. It translates to CASSEILAGVPGELFF. Looking up the rest from reference TRBV2 and TRBJ2-2 gives the full variable domain: EPEVTQTPSHQVTQMGQEVILRCVPISNHLYFYWYRQILGQKVEFLVSFYNNEISEKSEIFDDQFSVERPDGSNFTLKIRSTKLEDSAMYFCASSEILAGVPGELFFGEGSRLTVL.

This clonotype appeared a few times. The chain joins TRBV19 to TRBJ2-3; 8 bases are shared with TRBD2. The CDR3 loop spans 16 amino acids. V lost 4 bases and J lost 1; bases outside the gene matches: 7. Germline-derived CDR1 and CDR2 are LNHDA and SQIVND (reference sequence). The CDR3 is CASSKGTRRGTDTQYF. CDR3 nucleotides: TGTGCCAGTAGTAAGGGGACTAGACGGGGCACAGATACGCAGTATTTT.

The V and J genes are TRBV19 and TRBJ1-1; a weak D match, TRBD1 (5 bases). With 1 base removed from V and 5 bases from J, the gap between germline ends came to 8 bases. Germline values: CDR1 LNHDA, CDR2 SQIVND (reference sequence). This CDR3 has 13 amino acids. In DNA form, the CDR3 reads TGTGCCAGTAGTATAGGACAGCCAACTGAAGCTTTCTTT. It encodes CASSIGQPTEAFF.

The CDR3 here is CASSYSEALPPNEQFF. CDR3 coding DNA: TGTGCCAGCAGTTACTCGGAAGCCCTACCACCCAATGAGCAGTTCTTC. This chain joins TRBV6-2 or TRBV6-3 and TRBJ2-1, with unresolved D. V shed 0 bases and J shed 6 bases, with 15 bases lying between them. From germline, CDR1 is MNHEY and CDR2 SVGEGT. This CDR3 comprises 16 residues.

This clonotype was detected only once. Just one base apart from a much larger clone, this may be a read error. V is TRBV28 and J is TRBJ2-3; D remains unclear. Germline V gene sequence: CDR1 MDHEN, CDR2 SYDVKM. The CDR3 extends over 14 amino acids. CDR3 nucleotides: TGTGCCAACAGTTTATTTGGAATCAAAGATACGCAGTATTTT. Translating it yields CANSLFGIKDTQYF.

This clonotype was seen ten or more times. The V and J genes are TRBV2 and TRBJ1-6; TRBD1 is a possible D gene (5 bases). This CDR3 is 14 amino acids long. Looked up from germline, CDR1 is SNHLY and CDR2 is FYNNEI. V gave up 4 bases and J gave up 7 bases, with 11 bases separating them. Here the CDR3 reads CASSVGGDNSPLHF. The DNA for the CDR3 is TGTGCCAGCAGTGTGGGGGGGGACAATTCACCCCTCCACTTT.

V usage is TRBV18 and J usage is TRBJ2-5, with D hard to call. The CDR3 totals 14 residues. The V and J ends lost 1 base and 2 bases respectively, with 8 bases between them. Germline V lookup: CDR1 KGHSH, CDR2 LQKENI. The CDR3 region is CASSPRVAQETQYF. CDR3 sequence (DNA): TGTGCCAGCTCACCACGAGTTGCTCAAGAGACCCAGTACTTC.

In its sample, this clonotype was seen many times. The gene calls are TRBV28 and TRBJ2-3; D unresolved. Germline CDR1 reads MDHEN; CDR2 reads SYDVKM. Between the trimmed V and J ends, which lost 5 bases and 4 bases, there was a span of 10 bases. This CDR3 has 13 residues. The CDR3 loop is CASSESVADTQYF. CDR3 DNA: TGTGCCAGCAGTGAGTCAGTGGCAGATACGCAGTATTTT.

The genes are TRBV4-1 and TRBJ2-1, with 7 bases that match TRBD2. The germline gives CDR1 MGHRA, CDR2 YSYEKL. With 1 base clipped from V and 3 bases from J, the junction kept 3 bases outside the gene matches. This CDR3 comprises 15 residues. CDR3 bases: TGCGCCAGCAGCCAAGCTAGCGGTCGCTACAATGAGCAGTTCTTC. Protein product: CASSQASGRYNEQFF.

In regard to this clonotype: Given the absence of the conserved phenylalanine or tryptophan at the CDR3 end, a read error is likely. The rearrangement links TRBV9 to TRBJ2-1, with 8 bases matching TRBD2. The CDR3 sequence is 15 residues long. Unmatched junction bases numbered 4, after V lost 0 bases and J lost 5 bases. Germline V gene lookup returns CDR1 SGDLS and CDR2 YYNGEE. The CDR3 is CASSVGGRSDNEQFL. The CDR3 DNA reads TGTGCCAGCAGCGTAGGCGGGAGGTCGGACAATGAGCAGTTCCTC.

In this sample, this clonotype turned up many times. V is TRBV10-2 and J is TRBJ2-7, with D hard to call. V dropped 2 bases and J dropped 0 bases, with 14 bases sitting between them. CDR1 and CDR2 from the germline V gene are WSHSY and SAAADI. CDR3 size: 16 residues. The CDR3 region has the DNA TGCGCCAGCAGTGAGATGTTTGGCCTCAGCTCCTACGAGCAGTACTTC. Residues: CASSEMFGLSSYEQYF.

This clonotype was counted a few times. The gene calls are TRBV12-3 or TRBV12-4 and TRBJ2-3; 9 positions agree with TRBD2. There are 15 residues in the CDR3. Losses at the gene ends were 6 bases for V and 3 bases for J; bases not matched to a gene: 7. The CDR3 coding sequence is TGTGCCAGCAGGGTAGCGGGAGTGCCGACAGATACGCAGTATTTT. This encodes CASRVAGVPTDTQYF.

CDR3 sequence reads: CASSFDGKTQYF. DNA of the CDR3: TGTGCCAGCAGTTTTGATGGGAAGACCCAGTACTTC. The chain employs TRBV12-3 or TRBV12-4 and TRBJ2-5; D not resolved. The CDR3 loop spans 12 amino acids. V lost 3 bases and J 6 bases, leaving 8 bases between the germline ends.

Only a few counts were recorded for this clonotype. The chain employs TRBV7-2 and TRBJ2-5, with D possibly being TRBD1 or TRBD2 (5 bases each). The CDR3 sequence is 12 residues long. Between the trimmed V and J ends, which lost 4 bases and 13 bases, there was a span of 16 bases. Germline V gene lookup returns CDR1 SGHTA and CDR2 FQGNSA. CDR3 loop: CASSSRDGTGYF. CDR3 nucleotide sequence: TGTGCCAGCAGCTCAAGGGACGGGACGGGGTACTTC.

This clonotype was picked up many times. V and J are TRBV7-8 and TRBJ2-1; D is undetermined. Deletions cut 5 bases from V and 0 bases from J, with 17 bases between. This CDR3 is built from 17 residues. Germline CDR1 and CDR2: SGHVS and FQNEAQ. The CDR3 nucleotides read TGTGCCAGCAGCCTCCGACATTACCCCCCCTCCTACAATGAGCAGTTCTTC. Protein sequence: CASSLRHYPPSYNEQFF.

In its sample, this clonotype was seen a few times. This chain joins TRBV27 and TRBJ1-2; D is ambiguous. V lost 4 bases and J lost 8, with 17 bases in between. The CDR3 runs to 14 residues. Germline V gene data show CDR1 as MNHEY and CDR2 as SMNVEV (reference sequence). The CDR3 DNA follows: TGTGCCAGCAGTTATGACATTACTGAGGTGGGCTACACCTTC. It specifies CASSYDITEVGYTF.

A note on this clonotype: One base separates it from a far larger clone, so it is likely a read error. The chain is built from TRBV27 and TRBJ2-7; D is ambiguous. V lost 2 bases to trimming and J lost 7 bases, with 24 bases between them. The CDR3 covers 17 residues. Germline assignment: CDR1 MNHEY and CDR2 SMNVEV (reference sequence). Here the CDR3 DNA reads TGTGCCAGCAGTTTAGGCCCGTTCCGAAGCTCCTACAATGAGCAGTACTTC. Amino acids: CASSLGPFRSSYNEQYF.

This clonotype has a handful of counts. J is TRBJ2-7 and V is TRBV20-1; 8 nucleotides line up with TRBD1. Germline V CDR1 and CDR2: DFQATT, SNEGSKA (reference sequence). This CDR3 has 18 amino acids. V shed 5 bases, J shed 1 base, and the junction held 19 bases outside the gene matches. For the CDR3, the DNA is TGCAGTGCTCGCCTATTGCAAGCCGGGACAGGAGCTTCCTACGAGCAGTACTTC. Translation: CSARLLQAGTGASYEQYF.

This clonotype was counted ten times or more. The chain joins TRBV2 to TRBJ1-6; TRBD1 aligns across 9 bases. Germline CDR1 is SNHLY and CDR2 is FYNNEI. CDR3 size: 15 residues. V dropped 7 bases and J dropped 7; count of bases not matched to a gene: 8. Written as DNA, the CDR3 is TGTGCCAGCACCAGAGGGGGACAGGGAAATTCACCCCTCCACTTT. This codes for CASTRGGQGNSPLHF. The variable domain in full, with the rest retrieved from reference TRBV2 and TRBJ1-6, is EPEVTQTPSHQVTQMGQEVILRCVPISNHLYFYWYRQILGQKVEFLVSFYNNEISEKSEIFDDQFSVERPDGSNFTLKIRSTKLEDSAMYFCASTRGGQGNSPLHFGNGTRLTVT.

In this sample, this clonotype turned up many times. The J gene is TRBJ1-1, the V gene TRBV5-1; possible D gene TRBD1, 5 bases. Trimming removed 5 bases from V and 8 bases from J, with 13 bases in between. CDR3 length: 12 amino acids. Germline CDR1 is SGHRS and CDR2 is YFSETQ. CDR3: CASSYQGREAFF. The CDR3 DNA follows: TGCGCCAGCAGTTATCAGGGTCGGGAAGCTTTCTTT. The complete variable domain, with remaining parts taken from reference TRBV5-1 and TRBJ1-1, reads KAGVTQTPRYLIKTRGQQVTLSCSPISGHRSVSWYQQTPGQGLQFLFEYFSETQRNKGNFPGRFSGRQFSNSRSEMNVSTLELGDSALYLCASSYQGREAFFGQGTRLTVV.

In this sample, this clonotype turned up many times. The chain carries TRBV2 and TRBJ2-3; D could derive from TRBD1 or TRBD2 (5 bases each). This CDR3 spans 16 amino acids. From germline, CDR1 is SNHLY and CDR2 FYNNEI. Trimming cost V 0 bases and J 3 bases, with 13 bases left between them. CDR3 DNA: TGTGCCAGCAGTGAAGCCCTGGGGACCACAACAGATACGCAGTATTTT. This codes for CASSEALGTTTDTQYF.

This clonotype was counted many times. CDR3 nucleotide sequence: TGCGCCAGCAGTGAGCGCAGGGGAGTGAACACTGAAGCTTTCTTT. The encoded protein is CASSERRGVNTEAFF. V usage is TRBV10-1 and J usage is TRBJ1-1, with D possibly being TRBD1 (6 bases). V lost 2 bases, J lost 0 bases, and 10 bases lay in between. This CDR3 comprises 15 residues. From germline, CDR1 is WNHNN and CDR2 SYGVQD (reference sequence).

This clonotype was detected ten times or more. The V gene is TRBV7-3, the J gene TRBJ1-4, with TRBD1 matching 11 bases. Per the germline V gene, CDR1 is SGHTA and CDR2 is FQGTGA. This CDR3 is 16 amino acids long. V shed 11 bases, J shed 0 bases, and the junction held 8 bases outside the gene matches. CDR3 nucleotides: TGTGCCCCACGACCGGGACAGGGGGCAACTAATGAAAAACTGTTTTTT. It is translated as CAPRPGQGATNEKLFF.

V gene TRBV9 combines with J gene TRBJ2-3, with D possibly being TRBD2 (6 bases). Germline V gene data show CDR1 as SGDLS and CDR2 as YYNGEE. V shed 3 bases and J shed 4 bases, with 9 bases lying between them. The CDR3 is 13 residues long. Here the CDR3 reads CASSAPSADTQYF. In DNA, the CDR3 is TGTGCCAGCAGCGCCCCTAGCGCAGATACGCAGTATTTT. Looking up the rest from reference TRBV9 and TRBJ2-3 gives the full variable domain: DSGVTQTPKHLITATGQRVTLRCSPRSGDLSVYWYQQSLDQGLQFLIQYYNGEERAKGNILERFSAQQFPDLHSELNLSSLELGDSALYFCASSAPSADTQYFGPGTRLTVL.

In its sample, this clonotype was seen many times. This chain connects TRBV24-1 to TRBJ2-1; 11 nucleotides match TRBD1. V gave up 7 bases and J gave up 3 bases; unmatched junction bases: 1. Germline-derived CDR1 and CDR2 are KGHDR and SFDVKD. The CDR3 is 14 amino acids. Here the CDR3 reads CATSGTGGYNEQFF. The DNA of the CDR3 is TGTGCCACCAGCGGGACAGGGGGCTACAATGAGCAGTTCTTC.

This clonotype was counted between two and nine times. Possible read error: a much larger clone is one base away. V and J are TRBV12-3 or TRBV12-4 and TRBJ2-1, with 11 bases lining up with TRBD2. The junction had 8 bases not matched to a gene; V was cut back by 5 bases and J by 2 bases. The CDR3 extends over 17 amino acids. The CDR3 region has the DNA TGTGCCAGCAGTACAGGGACTAGCGGTTCACCCTACAATGAGCAGTTCTTC. Translation gives CASSTGTSGSPYNEQFF.

The sample holds many counts of this clonotype. The rearrangement uses TRBV28 and TRBJ2-7, with TRBD2 identical over 7 bases. Germline CDR1 reads MDHEN; CDR2 reads SYDVKM. The CDR3 length is 15 residues. The V segment lost 5 bases and the J segment 0 bases; nucleotides outside the gene matches: 7. CDR3 coding DNA: TGTGCCAGCAGTCCACACCGGACTAGCTCCTACGAGCAGTACTTC. This gives the protein CASSPHRTSSYEQYF.